This TCR beta chain was captured by sequencing in a study of cytomegalovirus exposure and HLA in healthy donors. At the level of the study: Unique TCR beta sequences numbering some 110 million came from approximately 180 million T cells in an earlier analysis. Study results and limitations: Under in vitro conditions, a few CMV-associated chains were confirmed as specific for CMV antigens. CMV serostatus alone was available as immune exposure information. More clonal expansion characterized HLA-associated TCR beta chains than equally common others in a later analysis.

This CDR3 is built from 13 residues. The germline CDR1 and CDR2 sequences are MNHNY and SVGAGI (reference sequence). V was cut by 5 bases and J by 1 base, with 8 bases left in between. PCR employed 60 Vbeta and 13 Jbeta primers. Assay: immunoSEQ multiplex PCR; the TCRdb copy retains only in-frame clones and omits some. Counted here are under 200,000 clones, roughly 80% occurring once; the ten biggest clones make up 4.9%. As concerns this clone: Its matching antigen is unknown.

Sequenced sample: PBMCs. V usage is TRBV6-6 and J usage is TRBJ1-1, with a possible D match to TRBD1 (5 bases). The receptor was isolated from a male donor in good health and CMV-seronegative. CDR3 nucleotides: TGTGCCAGCAGTACCGACAGGAACACTGAAGCTTTCTTT. This translates into CASSTDRNTEAFF.